This T cell receptor (beta chain) derives from a study of T cells in Graves' hyperthyroidism and ophthalmopathy. Amplification of TCR beta CDR3 regions was performed using RNA transcripts as template. With the HTBI primer set, the TCR CDR3 went through a first round of RT-PCR. From the multiplex PCR reads, TCRdb called clonotypes with MiXCR, one entry per CDR3 protein. The sample includes hundreds of thousands of distinct CDR3 sequences, around 16% of them seen just once. V was cut by 0 bases and J by 3 bases, with 16 bases left in between. The CDR3 is 17 residues long. CDR1 is LGHDT and CDR2 is YNNKEL in the germline V gene (reference sequence). The sample holds many counts of this clonotype. Its antigen is currently unknown. Findings and caveats of the study: The majority of expanded thyroid clonotypes above 0.001 also appeared in blood.

Active moderate-to-severe ophthalmopathy, Clinical Activity Score at least 3, NOSPECS at least 4, under 3 months' duration. This TCR derives from a woman between 40 and 50 years old with Graves' ophthalmopathy. This chain links TRBV3-1 with TRBJ2-3, with D possibly TRBD2 on 6 matching bases. The sample comprised blood. The CDR3 loop reads CASSQDQVAVGTDTQYF. The CDR3 nucleotides read TGTGCCAGCAGCCAAGATCAGGTAGCGGTGGGGACAGATACGCAGTATTTT.